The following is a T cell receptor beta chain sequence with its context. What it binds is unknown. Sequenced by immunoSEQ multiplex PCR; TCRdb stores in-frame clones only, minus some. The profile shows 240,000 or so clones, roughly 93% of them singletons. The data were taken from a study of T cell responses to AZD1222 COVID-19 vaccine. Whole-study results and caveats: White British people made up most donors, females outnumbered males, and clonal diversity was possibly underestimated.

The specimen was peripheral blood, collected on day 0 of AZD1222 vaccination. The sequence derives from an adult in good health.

The CDR3 is CASSRRDRNPTGELFF. The CDR3 region has the DNA TGTGCCAGCAGCAGACGGGACCGAAACCCCACCGGGGAGCTGTTTTTT. The chain combines TRBV5-5 with TRBJ2-2, with D possibly called TRBD1 or TRBD2 (5 bases each). Germline-derived CDR1 and CDR2 are SGHKS and YYEKEE (reference sequence). V dropped 4 bases and J dropped 4 bases, with 17 bases sitting between them. The CDR3 covers 16 residues.